The present T cell receptor beta chain was sequenced within a study of CD8+ T cells in alopecia areata (dated by TCRdb to 2016 to 2019). Study-level background: The treated patients, all with moderate-to-severe alopecia areata, were enrolled in an open-label pilot trial of oral tofacitinib given at 5 to 10 mg twice daily. Tofacitinib was given for 6 to 18 months, followed by 6 months of follow-up off drug to assess delayed response and recurrence. Disease severity in treated patients was measured with the SALT score, which quantifies the percentage of affected scalp surface area. High-throughput TCRbeta sequencing was used to examine T cell clonal expansion in alopecia areata in both the C3H/HeJ mouse model and human patients. Human TCRbeta sequencing covered scalp tissue and sorted CD4+ and CD8+ peripheral blood T cells from patchy and totalis/universalis alopecia areata patients and healthy controls. Biopsies were taken from tofacitinib-treated patients at baseline and at 4 and 24 weeks of treatment, and a later scalp biopsy was taken in several of the tofacitinib-treated patients. Scalp clonality was compared among normal scalp (n=4), patchy alopecia areata scalp (n=8), and alopecia totalis/universalis scalp (n=8). RNA came from the PAXgene miRNA kit for fixed scalp, the miRNeasy kit for PBMCs, and the RNeasy kit for mouse skin. Amplification of TCRbeta CDR3 regions was done by immunoSEQ multiplex PCR using 35 Vbeta forward primers and 13 Jbeta reverse primers. Overall study results and their limits: Compared with normal scalp, lesional scalp, particularly in alopecia totalis/universalis, had higher clonality and more expanded CD8+ clones, which suggests antigenic drive. Because the treated cohort was small and included a single nonresponder, larger studies are needed to assess links between baseline CD8+ expansion and response. Scalp clonality and the number of expanded CD8+ clones among the top 100 scalp clones were significantly decreased by tofacitinib. Compared with mice, TCR sequences shared between patients were less clear, possibly partly because of HLA diversity across the patient population. Unlike mouse skin, which is dominated by gammadelta T cells, normal human skin has resident alphabeta T cells that are also sequenced, and this complicates analysis of the scalp TCR repertoire. During tofacitinib treatment, many expanded lesional clones stuck around in both scalp and blood, and this persistence may partly explain why relapse happens after treatment is stopped.

Deletion took 0 bases off V and 7 bases off J, with a span of 12 bases between the germline ends. The germline V gene encodes CDR1 LGHNA and CDR2 YSLEER. The CDR3 covers 15 residues, taking in both the cysteine and the phenylalanine. Solely the CDR3 DNA is kept, with 45 bases framed from the first base. Libraries were built with the immunoSEQ multiplex PCR assay. RNA was extracted from all samples and reverse transcribed into cDNA, which served as template for TCR sequencing. First-strand cDNA was synthesized using SuperScript III with a 2:1 mix of oligo-dT and random hexamers. A synthetic immune receptor repertoire was used to assess amplification bias, and residual bias was removed computationally. In the authors' own workflow: Raw reads were preprocessed for error removal, and CDR3 was defined according to IMGT conventions as running from the conserved cysteine to phenylalanine. To get clonality, Shannon entropy was normalized by log2 of the number of productive unique TCRs and the result was subtracted from 1. Whether each scalp clone was CD4 or CD8 was inferred by checking scalp TCRbeta sequences against the CD4 and CD8 repertoires from sorted blood. TCRdb limited this immuneACCESS table to in-frame rearrangements with V and J called. A share of clones is missing; checked studies link under half to unresolved V genes, and the rest is unexplained. D and trimming were read from the DNA, whereas the V and J calls and clone size are those reported in that table. Present in this sample are about 250,000 clones, 50% to 75% of which were seen just once. The ten most abundant clones make up about 0.93% of the sample.

Of note for this clone: The antigen it binds to is not known. Base qualities are not provided; no much larger clone lies one nucleotide away.

The treatment or condition tag for this specimen amounts to: oral pan-JAK inhibitor, 5-10 mg twice daily. Peripheral blood and lesional scalp punch biopsies were obtained from patients with alopecia areata. PBMCs were separated by density centrifugation and stained for CD3, CD4 and CD8, after which CD4+ and CD8+ T cells were sorted on a FACSAria. The clonotype originates from a human donor with alopecia areata. Specimen: CD4+ T cells sorted from blood, collected around week 54, from a patient treated with tofacitinib. The chain is encoded by TRBV4-3 joined to TRBJ2-2; matching of 5 bases hints at TRBD2 as the D gene. CDR3 sequence: CASSQEGGYDGELFF. The nucleotide sequence is given as TGCGCCAGCAGCCAAGAAGGAGGATATGACGGGGAGCTGTTTTTT.